This T cell receptor beta chain comes out of a study of T cell responses to AZD1222 COVID-19 vaccine. The CDR3 has 14 residues. CDR1 is LNHDA and CDR2 is SQIVND in the germline V gene (reference sequence). V lost 6 bases, J lost 7 bases, and 15 bases lay in between. As regards this clone: Its target is not known.

Only in-frame clones appear in the TCRdb table, and some are missing; sequencing was by immunoSEQ multiplex PCR. The data contain about 100,000 clones, around 90% of them singletons. Study results and limitations: Spike-specific TCR repertoires showed rising breadth and depth after two AZD1222 doses.

Sample: peripheral blood, taken on day 0 of AZD1222 vaccination. This chain links TRBV19 with TRBJ1-4; D is perhaps TRBD1 (5 bases). The origin of this receptor is an adult in good health. The CDR3 loop is CASSQRGDGEKLFF. The CDR3, as DNA: TGTGCCAGTAGCCAGCGGGGGGATGGTGAAAAACTGTTTTTT.